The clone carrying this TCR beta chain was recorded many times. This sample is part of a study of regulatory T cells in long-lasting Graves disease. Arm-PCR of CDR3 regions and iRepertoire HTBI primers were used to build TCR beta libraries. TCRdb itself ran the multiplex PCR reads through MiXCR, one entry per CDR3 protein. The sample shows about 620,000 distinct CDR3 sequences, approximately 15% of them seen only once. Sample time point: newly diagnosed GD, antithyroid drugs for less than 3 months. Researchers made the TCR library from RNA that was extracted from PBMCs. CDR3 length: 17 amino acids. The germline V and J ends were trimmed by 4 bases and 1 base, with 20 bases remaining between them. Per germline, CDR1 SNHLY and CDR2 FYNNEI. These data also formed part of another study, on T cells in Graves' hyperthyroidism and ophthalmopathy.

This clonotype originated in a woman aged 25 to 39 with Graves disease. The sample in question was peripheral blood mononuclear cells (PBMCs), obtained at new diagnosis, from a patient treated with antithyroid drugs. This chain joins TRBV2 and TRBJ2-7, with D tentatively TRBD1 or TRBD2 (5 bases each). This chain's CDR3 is CASSGWTGPNFSYEQYF. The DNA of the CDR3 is TGTGCCAGCAGTGGTTGGACGGGACCGAATTTTTCCTACGAGCAGTACTTC.